The source of this T cell receptor (beta chain) is a study of blood T cell repertoires in COVID-19. Overall study: Donors in the United States, Italy and Spain gave samples during acute or convalescent COVID-19. PBMCs, B-cell-depleted T cells, or T cells provided the cDNA or gDNA that made up the material.

Original analysis: Estimated nucleated cell counts came from reference gene primer amplification. The repertoire was sequenced with immunoSEQ multiplex PCR; TCRdb's copy has only in-frame clones and lacks some. V and J calls and clone size are given by that table; D and trimming were obtained from the DNA. Of about 33,000 clones detected, approximately 95% appear once; the ten largest clones hold approximately 0.9%. Germline values: CDR1 SGHAT, CDR2 FQDESV (reference sequence). CDR3 length: 16 residues. V lost 1 base, J lost 3 bases, and 6 bases stayed unmatched. This clone was counted between two and nine times.

This rearrangement joins TRBV11-1 to TRBJ2-7; 10 nucleotides line up with TRBD1. Sample: peripheral blood. This receptor was taken from a male donor with active COVID-19. DNA for the CDR3: TGTGCCAGCAGCTTAGAGGGGACAGGGGACATCTACGAGCAGTACTTC. Its protein product is CASSLEGTGDIYEQYF.